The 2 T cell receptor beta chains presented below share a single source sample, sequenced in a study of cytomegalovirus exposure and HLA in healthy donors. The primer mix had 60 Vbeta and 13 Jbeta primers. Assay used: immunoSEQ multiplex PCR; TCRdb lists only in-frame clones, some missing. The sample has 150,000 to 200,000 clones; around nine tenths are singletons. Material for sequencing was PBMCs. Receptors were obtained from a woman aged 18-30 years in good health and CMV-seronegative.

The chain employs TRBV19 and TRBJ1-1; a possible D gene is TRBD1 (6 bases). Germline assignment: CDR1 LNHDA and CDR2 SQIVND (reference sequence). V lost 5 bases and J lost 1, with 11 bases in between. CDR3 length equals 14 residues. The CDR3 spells CASSSGQTNTEAFF. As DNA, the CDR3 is TGTGCCAGTAGTTCAGGACAGACGAACACTGAAGCTTTCTTT.

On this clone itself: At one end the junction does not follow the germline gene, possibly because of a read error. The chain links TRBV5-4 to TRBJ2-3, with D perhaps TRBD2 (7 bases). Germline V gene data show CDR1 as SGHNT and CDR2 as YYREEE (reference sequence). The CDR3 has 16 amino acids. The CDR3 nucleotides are TGTGCCAGCACCTTGGGGGCGGGGGTTACCACAGATACGCAGTATTTT. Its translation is CASTLGAGVTTDTQYF.